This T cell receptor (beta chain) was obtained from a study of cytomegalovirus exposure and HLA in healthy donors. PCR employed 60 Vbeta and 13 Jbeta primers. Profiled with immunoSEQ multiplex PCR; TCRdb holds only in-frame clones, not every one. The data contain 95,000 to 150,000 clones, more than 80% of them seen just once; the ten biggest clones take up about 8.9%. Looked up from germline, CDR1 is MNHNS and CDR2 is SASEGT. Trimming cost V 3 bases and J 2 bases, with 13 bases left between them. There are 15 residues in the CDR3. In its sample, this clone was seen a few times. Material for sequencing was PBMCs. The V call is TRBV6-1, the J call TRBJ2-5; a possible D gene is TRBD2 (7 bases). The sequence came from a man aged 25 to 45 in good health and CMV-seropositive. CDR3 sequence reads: CASSEAAGTQETQYF. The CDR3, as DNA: TGTGCCAGCAGTGAGGCAGCGGGGACACAAGAGACCCAGTACTTC.